Listed below are T cell receptor beta chains from one sample, sequenced in a study of shared clonotypes between healthy human individuals. Clones were read by immunoSEQ multiplex PCR, and TCRdb kept only the in-frame ones, dropping some. The top ten clones hold around 1.8% of a sample with about 710,000 clones, about two thirds of them seen once. The source material was memory CD4+ T cells sorted from blood. The receptors shown here come from a woman aged 25 to 45 in good health. Each CDR3 is given with its conserved first and last residue. Only part of the rows carry a size: once, few, many, or a class if the clone is expanded.

V	J	size	CDR3
TRBV28	TRBJ1-2	.	CAIATDSGYTF
TRBV27	TRBJ1-1	.	CASSPGQGWTEAFF
TRBV7-9	TRBJ2-1	.	CASSFAPGGPGYNEQFF
TRBV19	TRBJ1-3	many	CASSIESSGNTIYF
TRBV19	TRBJ2-5	.	CASSDGAGGQTQYF
TRBV6-5	TRBJ2-7	many	CASRSGDYEQYF
TRBV5-1	TRBJ1-2	few	CASSLVGGAFDGYTF
TRBV18	TRBJ2-7	.	CASSPSGGQIHEQYF
TRBV29-1	TRBJ2-5	.	CSVEETAGGPLETQYF
TRBV5-1	TRBJ2-7	.	CASGAVGQGFHEQYF
TRBV4-2	TRBJ2-7	.	CASSPRTGNEQYF
TRBV15	TRBJ1-2	few	CATSRQGGDGYTF
TRBV10-3	TRBJ2-7	once	CAISRPGVENYEQYF
TRBV5-4	TRBJ1-2	.	CASSGDTNYGYTF
TRBV28	TRBJ1-5	.	CASSFQGAFNQPQHF
TRBV4-1	TRBJ2-1	.	CASSQDSGRLSYNEQFF
TRBV12-5	TRBJ2-2	.	CASGLVLAGVTGELFF
TRBV14	TRBJ1-2	few	CASSQDDRVGYGYTF
TRBV11-1	TRBJ2-5	.	CASSYWTSGQETQYF
TRBV5-4	TRBJ1-1	.	CASSLGSRMTTEAFF
TRBV5-1	TRBJ1-4	.	CASSLAGQGFQKLFF
TRBV21-1	TRBJ2-1	.	CASSKCRGRGYNEQFF
TRBV7-3	TRBJ2-5	.	CASRRTSQETQYF
TRBV5-1	TRBJ2-7	few	CASSSTSGRSTQYEQYF
TRBV14	TRBJ2-1	.	CASSRRDSSIYNEQFF
TRBV15	TRBJ1-1	few	CATSSKTGGNTEAFF
TRBV7-9	TRBJ2-1	.	CASSFRAGAPYNEQFF
TRBV7-9	TRBJ2-2	.	CASSTDRGGPNTGELFF
TRBV5-1	TRBJ2-1	.	CASSSAGTIYNEQFF
TRBV7-8	TRBJ1-4	.	CASSAAWQGGNEKLFF
TRBV2	TRBJ1-2	.	CASSYQTDANYGYTF
TRBV14	TRBJ2-1	.	CASSLTMGNEQFF
TRBV7-3	TRBJ2-7	.	CASSRYSEQYF
TRBV7-2	TRBJ2-1	.	CASSLRAQTSGTYNEQFF
TRBV12-2	TRBJ1-1	.	CASRSETGPRNTEAFF
TRBV27	TRBJ2-5	.	CASSPGPQGGPQYF
TRBV6-5	TRBJ1-2	few	CASSRGTAYGYTF
TRBV7-2	TRBJ2-3	.	CASSFEPGPIHPQYF
TRBV7-3	TRBJ2-1	.	CASSPQGAVSYNEQFF
TRBV28	TRBJ1-2	few	CASSPGTGANYGYTF
TRBV9	TRBJ2-3	once	CASSGEWGTDTQYF
TRBV15	TRBJ2-2	many	CATSRGASGRGFTGELFF
TRBV6-1	TRBJ2-1	many	CASSGRQGAINNEQFF
TRBV30	TRBJ2-7	.	CAWSEGGSYEQYF
TRBV27	TRBJ2-7	few	CASRLKDSYEQYF
TRBV7-5	TRBJ2-6	few	CVRIPSQGEGANVLTF
TRBV30	TRBJ2-7	.	CAGNPAGGYEQYF
TRBV2	TRBJ2-7	once	CASSERDSLSGEQYF
TRBV6-4	TRBJ1-5	few	CASSAGTGGQPQHF
TRBV7-9	TRBJ1-5	.	CASSSRQANQPQHF
TRBV6-5	TRBJ2-7	.	CASSYGNGPYEQYF
TRBV5-1	TRBJ2-5	.	CASSQGTRDRETQYF